Each of the 2 T cell receptor beta chains below was sequenced from the same sample in a study of blood T cell repertoires in COVID-19. The repertoire was sequenced with immunoSEQ multiplex PCR; TCRdb's copy has only in-frame clones and lacks some. The data contain 250,000 or so clones, roughly 86% of them seen just once; the ten biggest clones take up under 2%. Material: PBMCs or T cells enriched from blood (not recorded which). The receptors were sampled from a woman aged 45 to 65 who had recovered from COVID-19.

The chain links TRBV4-3 to TRBJ1-4; unclear D gene. The CDR3 is 14 residues long. V was cut by 0 bases and J by 5 bases, with 7 bases left in between. Germline V gene sequence: CDR1 LGHNA, CDR2 YSLEER. The CDR3 DNA reads as TGCGCCAGCAGCCAAGATTACGGGAATGAAAAACTGTTTTTT. Translated, it gives CASSQDYGNEKLFF.

The rearrangement uses TRBV15 and TRBJ1-5, with D hard to call. There are 17 residues in the CDR3. CDR1 and CDR2 from the germline V gene are LNHNV and YYDKDF (reference sequence). The V gene lost 1 base and the J gene lost 0 bases, with 13 bases spanning the gap. As DNA, the CDR3 is TGTGCCACCAGCAGAGTCGCATCAGAGGTTAGCAATCAGCCCCAGCATTTT. Translating it yields CATSRVASEVSNQPQHF.